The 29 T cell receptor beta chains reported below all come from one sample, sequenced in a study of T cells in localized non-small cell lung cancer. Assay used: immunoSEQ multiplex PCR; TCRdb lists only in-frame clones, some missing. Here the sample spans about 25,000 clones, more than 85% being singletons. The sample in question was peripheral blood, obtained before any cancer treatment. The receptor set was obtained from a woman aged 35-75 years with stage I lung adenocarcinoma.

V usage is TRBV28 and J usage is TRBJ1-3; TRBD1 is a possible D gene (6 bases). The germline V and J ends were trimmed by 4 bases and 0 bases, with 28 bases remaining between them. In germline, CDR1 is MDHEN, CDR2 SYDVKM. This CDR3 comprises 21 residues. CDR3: CASSWGLRGPSGSVSGNTIYF. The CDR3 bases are TGTGCCAGCAGTTGGGGGCTCCGGGGACCCTCCGGGTCCGTCTCTGGAAACACCATATATTTT.

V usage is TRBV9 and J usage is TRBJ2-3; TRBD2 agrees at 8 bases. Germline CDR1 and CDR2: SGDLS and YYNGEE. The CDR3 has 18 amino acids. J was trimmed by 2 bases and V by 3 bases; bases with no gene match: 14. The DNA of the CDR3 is TGTGCCAGCAGCGATCCCGCGGGGGGCGGGAGGTACACAGATACGCAGTATTTT. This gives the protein CASSDPAGGGRYTDTQYF.

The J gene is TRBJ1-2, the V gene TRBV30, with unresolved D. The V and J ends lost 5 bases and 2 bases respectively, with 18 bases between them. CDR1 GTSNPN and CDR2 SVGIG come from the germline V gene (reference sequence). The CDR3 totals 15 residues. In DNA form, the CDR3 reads TGTGCCTGGGGTCATAGGAATTGGGTAAACTATGGCTACACCTTC. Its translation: CAWGHRNWVNYGYTF.

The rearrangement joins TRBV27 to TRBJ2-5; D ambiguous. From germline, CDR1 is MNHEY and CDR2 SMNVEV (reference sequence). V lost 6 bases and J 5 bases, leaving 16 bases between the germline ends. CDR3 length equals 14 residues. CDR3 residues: CASRLSGKRETQYF. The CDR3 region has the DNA TGTGCCAGCAGACTTTCCGGCAAACGGGAGACCCAGTACTTC.

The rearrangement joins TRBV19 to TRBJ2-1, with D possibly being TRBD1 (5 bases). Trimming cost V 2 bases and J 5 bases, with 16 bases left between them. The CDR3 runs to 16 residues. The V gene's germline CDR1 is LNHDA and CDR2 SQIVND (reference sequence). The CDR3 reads CASSIRFPQQDNEQFF. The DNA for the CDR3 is TGTGCCAGTAGTATACGGTTCCCCCAACAGGACAATGAGCAGTTCTTC.

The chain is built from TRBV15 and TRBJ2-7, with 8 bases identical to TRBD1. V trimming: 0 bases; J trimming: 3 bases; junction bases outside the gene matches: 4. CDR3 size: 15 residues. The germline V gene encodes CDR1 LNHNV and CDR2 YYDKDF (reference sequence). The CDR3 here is CATSRDPDRDYEQYF. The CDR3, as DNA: TGTGCCACCAGCAGAGATCCGGACAGGGACTACGAGCAGTACTTC.

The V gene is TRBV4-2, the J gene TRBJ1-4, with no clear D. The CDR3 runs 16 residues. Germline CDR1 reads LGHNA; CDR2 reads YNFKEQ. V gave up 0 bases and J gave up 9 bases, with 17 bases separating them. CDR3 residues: CASSQDSGGWGKKLFF. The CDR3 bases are TGTGCCAGCAGCCAAGATTCTGGAGGGTGGGGTAAAAAACTGTTTTTT.

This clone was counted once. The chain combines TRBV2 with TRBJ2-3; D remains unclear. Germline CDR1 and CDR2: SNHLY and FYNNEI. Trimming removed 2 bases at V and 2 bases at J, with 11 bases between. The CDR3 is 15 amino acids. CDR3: CASSESDLITDTQYF. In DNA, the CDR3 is TGTGCCAGCAGTGAATCCGACCTAATCACAGATACGCAGTATTTT.

The DNA for the CDR3 is TGTGCCACCAGCAGAATAGCGGGAGAGAACACCGGGGAGCTGTTTTTT. This translates into CATSRIAGENTGELFF. The chain carries TRBV15 and TRBJ2-2, with 9 bases that match TRBD2. CDR1 and CDR2 from the germline V gene are LNHNV and YYDKDF (reference sequence). V lost 2 bases to trimming and J lost 1 base; unmatched junction nucleotides: 2. There are 16 residues in the CDR3.

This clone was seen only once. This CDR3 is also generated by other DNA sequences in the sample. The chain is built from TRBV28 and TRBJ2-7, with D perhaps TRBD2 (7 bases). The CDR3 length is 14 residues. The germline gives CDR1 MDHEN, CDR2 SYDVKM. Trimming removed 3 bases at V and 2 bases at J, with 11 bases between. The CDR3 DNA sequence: TGTGCCAGCAGTTTGGGGGGGCGGCCCTACGAGCAGTACTTC. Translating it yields CASSLGGRPYEQYF.

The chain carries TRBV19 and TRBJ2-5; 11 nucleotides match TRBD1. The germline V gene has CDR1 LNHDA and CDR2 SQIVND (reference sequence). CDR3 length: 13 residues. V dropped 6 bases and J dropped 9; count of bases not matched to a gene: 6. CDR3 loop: CASSRGTGGAQYF. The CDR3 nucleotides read TGTGCCAGTAGCCGTGGGACAGGGGGTGCCCAGTACTTC.

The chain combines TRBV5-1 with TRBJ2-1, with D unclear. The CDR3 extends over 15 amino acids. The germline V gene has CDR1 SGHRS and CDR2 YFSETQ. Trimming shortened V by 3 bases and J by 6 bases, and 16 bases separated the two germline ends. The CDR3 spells CASSSDGNPVNEQFF. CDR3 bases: TGCGCCAGCAGCTCTGACGGAAACCCTGTCAATGAGCAGTTCTTC.

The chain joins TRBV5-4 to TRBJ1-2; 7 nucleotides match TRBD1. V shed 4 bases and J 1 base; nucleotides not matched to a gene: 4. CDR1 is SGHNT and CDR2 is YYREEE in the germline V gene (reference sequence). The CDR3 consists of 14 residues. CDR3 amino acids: CASSGGTVNYGYTF. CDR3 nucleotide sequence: TGTGCCAGCAGCGGCGGGACAGTTAACTATGGCTACACCTTC.

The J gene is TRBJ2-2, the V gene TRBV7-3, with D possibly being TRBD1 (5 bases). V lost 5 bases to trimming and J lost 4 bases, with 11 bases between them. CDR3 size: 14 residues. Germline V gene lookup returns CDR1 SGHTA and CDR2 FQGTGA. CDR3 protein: CASSHDSPTGELFF. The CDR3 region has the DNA TGTGCCAGCAGCCACGACAGCCCCACCGGGGAGCTGTTTTTT.

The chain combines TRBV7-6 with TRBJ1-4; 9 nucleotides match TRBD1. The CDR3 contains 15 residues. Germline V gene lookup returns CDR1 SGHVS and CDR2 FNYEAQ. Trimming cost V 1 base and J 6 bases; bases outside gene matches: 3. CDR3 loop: CASSLGQGGYEKLFF. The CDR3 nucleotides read TGTGCCAGCAGCTTAGGACAGGGGGGTTATGAAAAACTGTTTTTT. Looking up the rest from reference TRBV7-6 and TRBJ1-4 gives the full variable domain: GAGVSQSPRYKVTKRGQDVALRCDPISGHVSLYWYRQALGQGPEFLTYFNYEAQQDKSGLPNDRFSAERPEGSISTLTIQRTEQRDSAMYRCASSLGQGGYEKLFFGSGTQLSVL.

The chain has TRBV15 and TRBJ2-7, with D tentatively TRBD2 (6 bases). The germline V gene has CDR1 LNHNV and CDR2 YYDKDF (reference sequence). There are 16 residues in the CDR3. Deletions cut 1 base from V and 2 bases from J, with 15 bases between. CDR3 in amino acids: CATSRATGVGPYEQYF. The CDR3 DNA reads TGTGCCACCAGCAGAGCGACGGGAGTAGGACCCTACGAGCAGTACTTC.

The CDR3 spells CASSLGQGTQYF. The CDR3, as DNA: TGTGCCAGCAGCTTAGGTCAGGGGACGCAGTATTTT. V and J are TRBV7-2 and TRBJ2-3, with D possibly matching TRBD1 (6 bases). Trimming cost V 1 base and J 9 bases, with 8 bases left between them. The CDR3 contains 12 residues. Germline V lookup: CDR1 SGHTA, CDR2 FQGNSA. Supplemented by reference TRBV7-2 and TRBJ2-3, the full variable domain reads GAGVSQSPSNKVTEKGKDVELRCDPISGHTALYWYRQSLGQGLEFLIYFQGNSAPDKSGLPSDRFSAERTGGSVSTLTIQRTQQEDSAVYLCASSLGQGTQYFGPGTRLTVL.

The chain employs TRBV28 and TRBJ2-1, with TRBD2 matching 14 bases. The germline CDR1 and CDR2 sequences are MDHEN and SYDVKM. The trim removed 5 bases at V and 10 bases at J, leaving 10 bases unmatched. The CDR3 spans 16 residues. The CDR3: CASSPTSGRARREQFF. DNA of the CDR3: TGTGCCAGCAGTCCGACTAGCGGGAGGGCCCGTCGCGAGCAGTTCTTC.

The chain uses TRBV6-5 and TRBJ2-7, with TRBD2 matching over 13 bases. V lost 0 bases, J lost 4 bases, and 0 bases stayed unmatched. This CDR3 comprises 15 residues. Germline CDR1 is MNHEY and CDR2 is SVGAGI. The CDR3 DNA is TGTGCCAGCAGTTACTCGACTAGCGGGAGGTACGAGCAGTACTTC. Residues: CASSYSTSGRYEQYF.

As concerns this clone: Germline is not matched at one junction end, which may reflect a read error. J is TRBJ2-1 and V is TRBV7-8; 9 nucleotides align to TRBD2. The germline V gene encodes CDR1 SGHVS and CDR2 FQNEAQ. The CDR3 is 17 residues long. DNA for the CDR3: TGTGCCAGCAGCTTAGGGCTAGCGGGGAGCTCCAACAATGAGCAGTTCTTC. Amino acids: CASSLGLAGSSNNEQFF.

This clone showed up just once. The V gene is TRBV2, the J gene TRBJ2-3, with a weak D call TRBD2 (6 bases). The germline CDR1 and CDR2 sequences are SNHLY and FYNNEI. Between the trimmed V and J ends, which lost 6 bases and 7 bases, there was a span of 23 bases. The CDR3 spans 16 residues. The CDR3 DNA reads TGTGCCAGCAGGGGCGCCGAGGTAGCGGCGCGGTATACGCAGTATTTT. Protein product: CASRGAEVAARYTQYF.

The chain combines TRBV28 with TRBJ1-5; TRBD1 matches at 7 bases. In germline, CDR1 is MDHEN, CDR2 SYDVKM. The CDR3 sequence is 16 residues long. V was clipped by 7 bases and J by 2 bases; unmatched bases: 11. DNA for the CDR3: TGTGCCAGCAATATAGGGGGCGCGCGTGGCAATCAGCCCCAGCATTTT. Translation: CASNIGGARGNQPQHF. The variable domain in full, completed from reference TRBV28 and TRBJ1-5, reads DVKVTQSSRYLVKRTGEKVFLECVQDMDHENMFWYRQDPGLGLRLIYFSYDVKMKEKGDIPEGYSVSREKKERFSLILESASTNQTSMYLCASNIGGARGNQPQHFGDGTRLSIL.

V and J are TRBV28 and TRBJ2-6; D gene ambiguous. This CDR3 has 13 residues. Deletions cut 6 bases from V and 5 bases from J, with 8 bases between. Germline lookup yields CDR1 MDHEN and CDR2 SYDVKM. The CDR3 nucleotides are TGTGCCAGCAGCCCCGGATGGGCCAACGTCCTGACTTTC. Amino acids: CASSPGWANVLTF. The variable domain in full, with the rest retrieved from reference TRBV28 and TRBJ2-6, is DVKVTQSSRYLVKRTGEKVFLECVQDMDHENMFWYRQDPGLGLRLIYFSYDVKMKEKGDIPEGYSVSREKKERFSLILESASTNQTSMYLCASSPGWANVLTFGAGSRLTVL.

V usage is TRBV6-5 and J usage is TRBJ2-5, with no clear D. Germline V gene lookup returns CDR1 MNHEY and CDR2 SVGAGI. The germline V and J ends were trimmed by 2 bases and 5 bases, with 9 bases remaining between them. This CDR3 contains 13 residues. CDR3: CASSYPFGETQYF. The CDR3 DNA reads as TGTGCCAGCAGTTACCCATTCGGGGAGACCCAGTACTTC.

The CDR3 nucleotides read TGTGCCAGCAGAGTCTGGGATAGAGAGACCCAGTACTTC. It specifies CASRVWDRETQYF. V gene TRBV27 combines with J gene TRBJ2-5; D is unresolved. CDR3 size: 13 residues. V gave up 6 bases and J gave up 4 bases, with 12 bases separating them. CDR1 is MNHEY and CDR2 is SMNVEV in the germline V gene (reference sequence).

CDR3 amino acids: CASSPRDEQYF. The DNA for the CDR3 is TGTGCCAGCAGCCCCCGGGACGAGCAGTACTTC. The chain is built from TRBV6-1 and TRBJ2-7; D is unresolved. CDR1 MNHNS and CDR2 SASEGT come from the germline V gene. This CDR3 region has 11 residues. Trimming cost V 6 bases and J 5 bases, with 8 bases left between them.

The CDR3 sequence is CASSEQATLSYEQYF. In nucleotides, the CDR3 is TGTGCCAGCAGTGAACAGGCAACCCTTTCCTACGAGCAGTACTTC. The chain combines TRBV6-1 with TRBJ2-7; no firm D call. Germline CDR1 reads MNHNS; CDR2 reads SASEGT. This CDR3 comprises 15 residues. V was cut by 2 bases and J by 1 base, with 12 bases left in between.

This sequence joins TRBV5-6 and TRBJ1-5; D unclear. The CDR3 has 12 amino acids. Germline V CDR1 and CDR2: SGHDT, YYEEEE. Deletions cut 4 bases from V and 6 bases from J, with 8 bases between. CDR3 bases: TGTGCCAGCAGCACCTCGTTTCAGCCCCAGCATTTT. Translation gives CASSTSFQPQHF.

The CDR3 nucleotides read TGTGCCAGTTCGATCGGACTAGCGGGATTTGTTGATGAGCAGTTCTTC. The encoded protein is CASSIGLAGFVDEQFF. V usage is TRBV19 and J usage is TRBJ2-1; 12 bases map to TRBD2. The CDR3 is 16 residues long. Germline loops: CDR1 LNHDA, CDR2 SQIVND (reference sequence). V lost 8 bases and J lost 8; bases outside the gene matches: 13.